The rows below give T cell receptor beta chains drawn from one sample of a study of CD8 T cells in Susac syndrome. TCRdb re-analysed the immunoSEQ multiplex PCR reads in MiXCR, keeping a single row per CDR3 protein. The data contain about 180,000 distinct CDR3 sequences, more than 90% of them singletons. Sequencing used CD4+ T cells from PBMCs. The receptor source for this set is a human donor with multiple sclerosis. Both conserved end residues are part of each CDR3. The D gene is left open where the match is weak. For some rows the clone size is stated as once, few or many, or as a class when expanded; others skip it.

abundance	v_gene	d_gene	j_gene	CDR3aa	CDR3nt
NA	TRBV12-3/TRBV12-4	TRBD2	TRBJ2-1	CASSFGRGGVRHEQFF	TGTGCCAGCAGTTTTGGTCGGGGGGGCGTTCGCCATGAGCAGTTCTTC
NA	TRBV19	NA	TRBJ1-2	CASSIQLLVTF	TGTGCCAGTAGCATCCAATTACTGGTCACCTTC
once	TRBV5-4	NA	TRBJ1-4	CASTGEGPRGKLFF	TGTGCCAGCACTGGAGAGGGGCCGAGGGGAAAACTGTTTTTT
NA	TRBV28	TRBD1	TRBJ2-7	CASTLGGQGYEQYF	TGTGCCAGCACCCTGGGCGGACAGGGCTACGAGCAGTACTTC
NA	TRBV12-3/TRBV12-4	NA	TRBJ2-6	CASSLPRLQPPLSSGANVLTF	TGTGCCAGCAGCCTCCCGAGGCTTCAGCCTCCTCTGTCTTCTGGGGCCAACGTCCTGACTTTC
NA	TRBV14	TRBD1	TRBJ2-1	CASSPLDRRSYNEQFF	TGTGCCAGCAGCCCCCTGGACAGGCGGTCCTACAATGAGCAGTTCTTC
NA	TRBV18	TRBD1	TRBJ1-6	CASSPRGQGYNSPLHF	TGTGCCAGCTCACCCCGAGGACAGGGCTATAATTCACCCCTCCACTTT
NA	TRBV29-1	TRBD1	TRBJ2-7	CSAGQGATYEQYF	TGCAGCGCCGGACAGGGGGCCACCTACGAGCAGTACTTC
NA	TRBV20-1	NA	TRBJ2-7	CSASIVAYEQYF	TGCAGTGCTAGCATTGTAGCCTACGAGCAGTACTTC
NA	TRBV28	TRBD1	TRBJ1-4	CASSLLGGTGEEKLFF	TGTGCCAGCAGTTTATTGGGCGGGACAGGGGAAGAAAAACTGTTTTTT
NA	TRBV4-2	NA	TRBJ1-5	CASSQEQDTQPQHF	TGTGCCAGCAGCCAAGAACAGGATACTCAGCCCCAGCATTTT
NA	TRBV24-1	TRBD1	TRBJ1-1	CATSGQQGTEAFF	TGTGCCACCAGTGGGCAACAGGGGACTGAAGCTTTCTTT
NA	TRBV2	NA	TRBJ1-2	CASSERPDRGYTF	TGTGCCAGCAGTGAACGCCCAGATCGGGGCTACACCTTC
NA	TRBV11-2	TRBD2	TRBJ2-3	CASSFLAGGWDTQYF	TGTGCCAGCAGCTTCCTAGCGGGGGGGTGGGATACGCAGTATTTT
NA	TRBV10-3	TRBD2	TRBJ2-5	CAISESPSGEETQYF	TGTGCCATCAGTGAGTCCCCTAGCGGGGAGGAGACCCAGTACTTC
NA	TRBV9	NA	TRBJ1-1	CASSVASDGDTEAFF	TGTGCCAGCAGCGTAGCGTCCGATGGGGACACTGAAGCTTTCTTT
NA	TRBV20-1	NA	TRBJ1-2	CSAQGSYGYTF	TGCAGTGCCCAAGGGAGCTATGGCTACACCTTC
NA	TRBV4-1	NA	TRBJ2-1	CASSQVGWVGSNEQFF	TGCGCCAGCAGCCAGGTCGGGTGGGTAGGGAGCAATGAGCAGTTCTTC
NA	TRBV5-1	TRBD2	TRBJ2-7	CASSRGTSGAYEQYF	TGCGCCAGCAGCCGCGGGACTAGCGGCGCCTACGAGCAGTACTTC
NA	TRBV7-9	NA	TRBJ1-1	CASKRGIADTEAFF	TGTGCCAGCAAAAGGGGAATAGCGGACACTGAAGCTTTCTTT
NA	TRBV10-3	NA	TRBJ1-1	CAISEGLEAFF	TGTGCCATCAGTGAGGGTCTTGAAGCTTTCTTT
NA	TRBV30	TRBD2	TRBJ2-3	CAWSPPGGGVTDTQYF	TGTGCCTGGAGCCCTCCCGGGGGAGGGGTGACAGATACGCAGTATTTT
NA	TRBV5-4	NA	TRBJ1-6	CASSRDIALNSPLHF	TGTGCCAGCAGCCGGGACATTGCCCTCAATTCACCCCTCCACTTT
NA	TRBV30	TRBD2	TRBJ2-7	CAWKPRLAGTYEQYF	TGTGCCTGGAAACCCCGACTAGCGGGGACCTACGAGCAGTACTTC
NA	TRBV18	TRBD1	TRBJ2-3	CASSPMTGLADTQYF	TGTGCCAGCTCACCTATGACAGGGTTGGCAGATACGCAGTATTTT
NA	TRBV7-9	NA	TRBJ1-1	CASSQTVEPGAFF	TGTGCCAGCAGCCAAACGGTGGAACCGGGAGCTTTCTTT
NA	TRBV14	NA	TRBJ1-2	CASSQVGRGYTF	TGTGCCAGCAGCCAAGTAGGGAGGGGCTACACCTTC
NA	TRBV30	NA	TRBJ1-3	CAWSNGRHSGNTIYF	TGTGCCTGGAGCAACGGACGGCACTCTGGAAACACCATATATTTT
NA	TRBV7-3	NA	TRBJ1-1	CASSPLGSGNTEAFF	TGTGCCAGCAGCCCCCTGGGCTCCGGGAACACTGAAGCTTTCTTT
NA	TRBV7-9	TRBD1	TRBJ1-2	CASSFDRVDGYTF	TGTGCCAGCAGTTTCGACAGGGTTGATGGCTACACCTTC
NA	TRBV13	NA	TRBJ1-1	CASSLGAGTAFF	TGTGCCAGCAGCTTAGGGGCCGGGACCGCTTTCTTT
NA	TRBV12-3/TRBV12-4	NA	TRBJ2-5	CASSPTSGETQYF	TGTGCCAGCAGTCCCACAAGTGGAGAGACCCAGTACTTC
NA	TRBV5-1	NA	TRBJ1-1	CASSLSANTEAFF	TGCGCCAGCAGCTTGTCAGCGAACACTGAAGCTTTCTTT
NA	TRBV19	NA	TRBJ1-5	CASSIDPNIGGTHSNQPQHF	TGTGCCAGTAGTATAGACCCCAACATAGGGGGTACTCATAGCAATCAGCCCCAGCATTTT
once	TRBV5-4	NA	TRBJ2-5	CASSFGGIQETQYF	TGTGCCAGCAGCTTTGGGGGGATACAAGAGACCCAGTACTTC
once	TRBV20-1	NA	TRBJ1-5	CSATDRRAQEAQHF	TGCAGTGCTACCGACAGGCGGGCTCAAGAGGCCCAGCATTTT
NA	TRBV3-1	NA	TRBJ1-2	CASSQGPQVLYGYTF	TGTGCCAGCAGCCAAGGGCCCCAGGTTCTCTATGGCTACACCTTC
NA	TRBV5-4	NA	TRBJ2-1	CASSLGGGRNEQFF	TGTGCCAGCAGCTTGGGGGGGGGCCGCAATGAGCAGTTCTTC